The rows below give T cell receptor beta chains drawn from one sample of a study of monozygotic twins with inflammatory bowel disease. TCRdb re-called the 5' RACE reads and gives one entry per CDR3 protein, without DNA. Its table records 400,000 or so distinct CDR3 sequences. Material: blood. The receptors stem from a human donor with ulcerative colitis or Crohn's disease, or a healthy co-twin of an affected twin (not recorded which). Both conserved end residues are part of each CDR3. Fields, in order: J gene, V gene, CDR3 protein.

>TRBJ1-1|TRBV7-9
CASSLVEVAGPEAFF
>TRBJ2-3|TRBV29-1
CSVERPITKMADTQYF
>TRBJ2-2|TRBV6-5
CASSYSDPGYTGELFF
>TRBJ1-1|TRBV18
CASSASLTAEAFF
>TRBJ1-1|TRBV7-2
CASSLGQINTEAFF
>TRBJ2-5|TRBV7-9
CASSLALAAQETQYF
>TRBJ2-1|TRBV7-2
CASSRGGTVLNEQFF
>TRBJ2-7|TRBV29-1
CSVSQGNEQYF
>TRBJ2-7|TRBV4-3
CASSQEGAGGTYEQYF
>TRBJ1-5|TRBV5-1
CASRLQRDQPQHF
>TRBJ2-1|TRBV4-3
CASSQDGGPYNEQFF
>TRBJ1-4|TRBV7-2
CASSPSDASTNEKLFF
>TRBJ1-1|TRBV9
CASSVDGGREAFF
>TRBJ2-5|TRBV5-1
CASTLGTYQETQYF
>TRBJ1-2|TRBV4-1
CASSQQEAPSNYGYTF
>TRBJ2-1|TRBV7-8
CASSLGTSGTGNEQFF